This TCR beta chain is from a study of regulatory T cells in long-lasting Graves disease. The time point is: newly diagnosed GD, antithyroid drugs for less than 3 months. From RNA extracted from PBMCs, the TCR library was made. A volume of around 8.7 milliliters of peripheral blood was collected in EDTA tubes. Trimming took 1 base from V and 8 from J, leaving 17 bases between them. CDR3 length: 15 amino acids. This clonotype has a count of ten or more. Its specificity is unknown. The study, taken as a whole, reports: Persistent disease preferred TRBV28, TRBJ1-2 and TRBJ2-5. Possibly, accuracy suffered from the small sample size. Sharing of public clonotypes was greater in persistent patients (under 3,000) than in new patients (almost 1,000).

CDR3-region Arm-PCR and iRepertoire HTBI primers produced the TCR beta libraries. TCRdb used MiXCR to reprocess the multiplex PCR reads, holding one entry per CDR3 protein. The sample contains 200,000 to 250,000 distinct CDR3 sequences, roughly 21% of which appear only once. The V call is TRBV12-3 or TRBV12-4, the J call TRBJ1-2; weak D call: TRBD1 (5 bases). The TCR comes from a female donor with Graves disease. Sequenced material: peripheral blood mononuclear cells (PBMCs), taken at new diagnosis, from a patient treated with antithyroid drugs. The DNA for the CDR3 is TGTGCCAGCAGTTTAGTAGAAGGGGCGCGAACCGGCTACACCTTC. Its protein is CASSLVEGARTGYTF.